The 20 T cell receptor beta chains given below trace back to one sample, sequenced in a study of blood T cells in healthy people across ages (dated by TCRdb to between 2014 and 2017). Library construction relied on 5' RACE. This sample was sequenced with an Illumina HiSeq 2500. A second PCR of about 7 to 12 cycles was performed with a sample-barcoded 5' primer and a J-beta primer mix. TCRdb redid the processing of the public reads, applying fastp at Q25 and MiXCR, and retained in-frame beta chains. Each entry merges the rows of one CDR3 protein and shows their most common DNA and genes. This sample is represented by about 640,000 distinct CDR3 sequences; 58% of them were singletons. Approximately 37% of the sample lies in the top ten. Sequencing input: blood. The receptors here all came from a man aged 55 to 70 in good health.

The rearrangement uses TRBV4-1 and TRBJ1-4, with D possibly TRBD1 on 5 matching bases. V was pared by 0 bases and J by 3 bases, with 14 bases between. CDR1 MGHRA and CDR2 YSYEKL come from the germline V gene. The length of the CDR3 is 17 residues. This CDR3 reads CASSQEGSRGSNEKLFF. The CDR3 nucleotides are TGCGCCAGCAGCCAAGAAGGGTCCCGGGGGTCTAATGAAAAACTGTTTTTT.

The chain employs TRBV2 and TRBJ2-1; 11 bases are shared with TRBD1. The germline gives CDR1 SNHLY, CDR2 FYNNEI. This CDR3 is built from 16 residues. After removal of 7 bases from V and 5 bases from J, the junction contained 10 bases not matched to a gene. The CDR3 coding sequence is TGTGCCAGCACTAGAGTAGGACAGGGGGCTAACAATGAGCAGTTCTTC. Protein: CASTRVGQGANNEQFF. Complete variable domain (other parts from reference TRBV2 and TRBJ2-1): EPEVTQTPSHQVTQMGQEVILRCVPISNHLYFYWYRQILGQKVEFLVSFYNNEISEKSEIFDDQFSVERPDGSNFTLKIRSTKLEDSAMYFCASTRVGQGANNEQFFGPGTRLTVL.

V and J are TRBV7-2 and TRBJ2-1; no clear D gene. The CDR3 has 13 amino acids. Germline lookup yields CDR1 SGHTA and CDR2 FQGNSA. V was pared by 5 bases and J by 7 bases, with 12 bases between. CDR3 coding DNA: TGTGCCAGCAGCGACGGTGGTTGGAATGAGCAGTTCTTC. Protein: CASSDGGWNEQFF.

This clonotype turned up a few times. The CDR3 DNA sequence: TGTGCCAGCAGTGGGACCCACGGTGGCTACACCTTC. Translated: CASSGTHGGYTF. This chain joins TRBV6-1 and TRBJ1-2; no definite D call. Between the trimmed V and J ends, which lost 4 bases and 7 bases, there was a span of 10 bases. The germline V gene encodes CDR1 MNHNS and CDR2 SASEGT. The CDR3 is 12 residues long.

The V and J genes are TRBV6-6 and TRBJ2-1; D perhaps matches TRBD1 (6 bases). V was trimmed by 5 bases and J by 2 bases, leaving 13 bases between them. Germline assignment: CDR1 MNHNY and CDR2 SVGAGI (reference sequence). There are 15 residues in the CDR3. This chain's CDR3 is CASSNTGHPYNEQFF. For the CDR3, the DNA is TGTGCCAGCAGTAACACAGGGCACCCCTACAATGAGCAGTTCTTC.

The chain carries TRBV2 and TRBJ2-3; 8 bases fit TRBD2. Germline V lookup: CDR1 SNHLY, CDR2 FYNNEI. The CDR3 loop spans 16 amino acids. V shed 6 bases, J shed 2 bases, and the junction held 10 bases outside the gene matches. This CDR3 reads CASRPGTSGFTDTQYF. CDR3 in DNA: TGTGCCAGCAGGCCCGGGACTAGTGGGTTCACAGATACGCAGTATTTT.

The genes are TRBV7-2 and TRBJ2-3, with a tentative D call TRBD1 (5 bases). The germline V and J ends were trimmed by 2 bases and 5 bases, with 11 bases remaining between them. The germline gives CDR1 SGHTA, CDR2 FQGNSA. The CDR3 sequence is 14 residues long. This CDR3 is CASSLTRAKDTQYF. The CDR3 DNA sequence: TGTGCCAGCAGCTTAACCAGGGCTAAAGATACGCAGTATTTT.

The chain links TRBV27 to TRBJ2-3; 12 bases map to TRBD2. The CDR3 spans 16 residues. The V segment lost 5 bases and the J segment 7 bases; nucleotides outside the gene matches: 10. Germline V lookup: CDR1 MNHEY, CDR2 SMNVEV (reference sequence). CDR3 sequence reads: CASSARASGGANTQYF. Here the CDR3 DNA reads TGTGCCAGCAGTGCCCGGGCTAGCGGGGGGGCGAATACGCAGTATTTT.

This clonotype has a single count. The J gene is TRBJ2-5, the V gene TRBV3-1; 7 bases match TRBD2. V lost 1 base, J lost 9 bases, and 2 bases stayed unmatched. Germline values: CDR1 LGHDT, CDR2 YNNKEL (reference sequence). The CDR3 runs to 12 residues. CDR3 DNA sequence: TGTGCCAGCAGCCAAGGGGCGGGGGCCCAGTACTTC. Protein product: CASSQGAGAQYF.

V usage is TRBV11-3 and J usage is TRBJ2-3, with D possibly matching TRBD2 (6 bases). Germline CDR1 SGHNT, CDR2 YENEEA. Trimming took 0 bases from V and 4 from J, leaving 14 bases between them. CDR3 length: 16 residues. This chain's CDR3 is CASSLDLGRHADTQYF. The CDR3 DNA sequence: TGTGCCAGCAGCTTAGATCTAGGGAGGCACGCAGATACGCAGTATTTT.

This chain uses TRBV20-1 with TRBJ1-4, with TRBD1 as a possible D gene (5 bases). Germline V gene sequence: CDR1 DFQATT, CDR2 SNEGSKA (reference sequence). The V gene lost 5 bases and the J gene lost 8 bases, with 18 bases spanning the gap. The CDR3 covers 14 residues. The CDR3 protein is CSADGSAREEKLFF. CDR3 nucleotides: TGCAGTGCTGACGGGAGCGCCAGGGAAGAAAAACTGTTTTTT.

This clonotype was counted only a few times. The chain carries TRBV5-1 and TRBJ1-1; perhaps TRBD1 as D (6 bases). The ends were cut back, 0 bases at V and 1 base at J, with 7 bases in the middle. Germline CDR1 is SGHRS and CDR2 is YFSETQ. The CDR3 spans 14 residues. In nucleotides, the CDR3 is TGCGCCAGCAGCTTGGACAGGGCGAACACTGAAGCTTTCTTT. This gives the protein CASSLDRANTEAFF.

The chain joins TRBV6-2 or TRBV6-3 to TRBJ1-1; D is unclear. This CDR3 comprises 15 residues. Germline CDR1 reads MNHEY; CDR2 reads SVGEGT. V was clipped by 3 bases and J by 1 base, with 12 bases between them. In nucleotides, the CDR3 is TGTGCCAGCAGTTATCTCGGGCGGGGGAACACTGAAGCTTTCTTT. Protein: CASSYLGRGNTEAFF.

This clonotype was seen a few times. V usage is TRBV7-9 and J usage is TRBJ2-7, with D perhaps matching TRBD1 (5 bases). V lost 0 bases and J lost 6, with 15 bases in between. CDR3 size: 15 residues. Germline V gene data show CDR1 as SEHNR and CDR2 as FQNEAQ (reference sequence). The CDR3 loop reads CASSLAMGQIGEQYF. CDR3 bases: TGTGCCAGCAGCTTAGCCATGGGGCAGATCGGCGAGCAGTACTTC.

This clonotype has only one observation. V usage is TRBV3-1 and J usage is TRBJ2-5, with D possibly matching TRBD2 (6 bases). The CDR3 runs 16 residues. The V end lost 3 bases, the J end lost 1 base, and 15 bases lay between the germline ends. The germline CDR1 and CDR2 sequences are LGHDT and YNNKEL (reference sequence). The CDR3 DNA reads TGTGCCAGCAGCCAGGGCGGGGTGCCGCCCCAAGAGACCCAGTACTTC. It encodes CASSQGGVPPQETQYF.

A few counts support this clonotype. The chain couples TRBV5-1 to TRBJ2-7; 9 bases are a match to TRBD1. The J call could be wrong; TRBJ2-5 is a better fit for the DNA end. Germline CDR1 and CDR2: SGHRS and YFSETQ. This CDR3 has 15 residues. The DNA of the CDR3 is TGCGCCAGCAGCTCGATAACAGGGGGCAGCGAGACCCAGTACTTC. This codes for CASSSITGGSETQYF.

The rearrangement uses TRBV27 and TRBJ2-3; 7 bases are shared with TRBD2. Germline V gene lookup returns CDR1 MNHEY and CDR2 SMNVEV (reference sequence). After removal of 8 bases from V and 6 bases from J, the junction contained 17 bases not matched to a gene. The CDR3 extends over 16 amino acids. CDR3 DNA sequence: TGTGCCAGCCCCCAGTCTAGCGGTGCTTATCGGGATACGCAGTATTTT. Translation: CASPQSSGAYRDTQYF.

CDR3 DNA: TGCAGTGCTAGACCCGTATCCAATGAGCAGTTCTTC. Translation: CSARPVSNEQFF. This chain connects TRBV20-1 to TRBJ2-1, with D unresolved. Germline V gene sequence: CDR1 DFQATT, CDR2 SNEGSKA (reference sequence). CDR3 length: 12 residues. The ends were cut back, 2 bases at V and 6 bases at J, with 8 bases in the middle.

The rearrangement links TRBV7-2 to TRBJ2-4; a weak D match, TRBD2 (6 bases). With 6 bases removed from V and 3 bases from J, the gap between germline ends came to 24 bases. CDR3 length: 18 residues. Germline-derived CDR1 and CDR2 are SGHTA and FQGNSA. The CDR3 DNA follows: TGTGCCAGCAGACCAGGGCGGGGTGCGAGGATAGGCAAAAACATTCAGTACTTC. It yields the protein CASRPGRGARIGKNIQYF.

The V call is TRBV4-1, the J call TRBJ2-1; D tentatively fits TRBD1 or TRBD2 (5 bases each). Trimming pared 5 bases from V and 5 bases from J, leaving 19 bases between. The CDR3 length is 16 residues. CDR1 is MGHRA, CDR2 YSYEKL, per germline. The CDR3 protein is CASSSGTSKTNNEQFF. DNA of the CDR3: TGCGCCAGCAGCTCAGGGACCTCCAAGACTAACAATGAGCAGTTCTTC.